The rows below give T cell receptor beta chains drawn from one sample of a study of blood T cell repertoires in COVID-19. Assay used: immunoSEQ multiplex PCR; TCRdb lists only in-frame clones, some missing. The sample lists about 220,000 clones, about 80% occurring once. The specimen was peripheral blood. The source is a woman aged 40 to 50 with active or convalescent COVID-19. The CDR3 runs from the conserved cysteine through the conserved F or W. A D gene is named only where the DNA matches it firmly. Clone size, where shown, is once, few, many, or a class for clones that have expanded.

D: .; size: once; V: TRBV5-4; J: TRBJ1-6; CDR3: CASSSDTSGPLHF; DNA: TGTGCCAGCAGCTCGGACACCAGTGGTCCCCTCCACTTT
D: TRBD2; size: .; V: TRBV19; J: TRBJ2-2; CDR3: CASSMVAGAPPNTGELFF; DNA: TGTGCCAGTAGTATGGTAGCGGGGGCCCCCCCGAACACCGGGGAGCTGTTTTTT
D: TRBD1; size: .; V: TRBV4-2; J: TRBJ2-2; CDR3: CASSYSRDRLTGELFF; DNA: TGTGCCAGCAGCTATTCCCGGGACAGATTGACCGGGGAGCTGTTTTTT
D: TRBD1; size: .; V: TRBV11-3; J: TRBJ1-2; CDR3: CASSRDRVVF; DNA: TGTGCCAGCAGCCGGGACAGGGTAGTCTTC
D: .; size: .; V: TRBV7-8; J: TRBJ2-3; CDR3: CASSPEWDTQYF; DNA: TGTGCCAGCAGCCCGGAGTGGGATACGCAGTATTTT
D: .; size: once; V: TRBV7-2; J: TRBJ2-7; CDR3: CASSHVGTHYEQYF; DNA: TGTGCCAGTAGCCACGTGGGGACACACTACGAGCAGTACTTC
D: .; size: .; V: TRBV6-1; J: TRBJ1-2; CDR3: CASSEGAEGYGYTF; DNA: TGTGCCAGCAGTGAAGGCGCGGAGGGCTATGGCTACACCTTC
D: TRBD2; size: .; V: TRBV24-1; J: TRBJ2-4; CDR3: CATSVLPGRAGVSAKNIQYF; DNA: TGTGCCACCAGTGTCTTGCCGGGTCGCGCGGGGGTGTCAGCCAAAAACATTCAGTACTTC
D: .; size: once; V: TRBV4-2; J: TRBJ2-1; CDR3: CASSQRDEQFF; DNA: TGTGCCAGCAGCCAGAGGGATGAGCAGTTCTTC
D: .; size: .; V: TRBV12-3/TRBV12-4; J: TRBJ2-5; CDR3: CASSLARGETQYF; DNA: TGTGCCAGCAGTTTAGCGCGAGGGGAGACCCAGTACTTC
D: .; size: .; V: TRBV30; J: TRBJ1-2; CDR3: CAWNPGVHNYGYTF; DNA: TGTGCCTGGAATCCCGGGGTCCATAACTATGGCTACACCTTC
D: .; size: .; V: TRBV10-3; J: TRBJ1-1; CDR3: CAIRGGTFNTEAFF; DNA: TGTGCCATCAGGGGAGGAACGTTTAACACTGAAGCTTTCTTT
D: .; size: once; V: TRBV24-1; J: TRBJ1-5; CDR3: CATTSGASQPQHF; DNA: TGTGCCACCACTTCAGGGGCAAGTCAGCCCCAGCATTTT
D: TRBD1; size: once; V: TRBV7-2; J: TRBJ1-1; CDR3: CASSSRTGMNTEAFF; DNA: TGTGCCAGCAGCTCCCGGACAGGGATGAACACTGAAGCTTTCTTT
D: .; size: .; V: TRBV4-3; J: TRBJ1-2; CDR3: CASSQVEKAGEGYTF; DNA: TGCGCCAGCAGCCAAGTGGAGAAGGCCGGGGAGGGCTACACCTTC
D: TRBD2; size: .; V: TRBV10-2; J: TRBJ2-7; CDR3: CASKSLAGHEQYF; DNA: TGCGCCAGCAAGTCCCTAGCGGGCCACGAGCAGTACTTC